This record looks at one T cell receptor beta chain sequence and its context. The antigen is not known. This CDR3 region has 13 residues. V was shortened by 6 bases and J by 6 bases, with 15 bases between the two germline ends. Germline lookup yields CDR1 SNHLY and CDR2 FYNNEI. The sample is drawn from a study of OX40 agonist ivuxolimab in advanced cancers. Assay used: immunoSEQ multiplex PCR; TCRdb lists only in-frame clones, some missing. The table shows fewer than 70,000 clones, with 80% to 90% occurring only once. The study's findings and limits: Certain nonresponders likewise exhibited a low normalized T-cell clonal expansion. CD4+ T cells averaged fewer expanded clones than CD8+ T cells.

V is TRBV2 and J is TRBJ2-7, with D possibly TRBD2 on 7 matching bases. Sequencing was performed on CD4+ or CD8+ T cells sorted from blood, taken in a trial of the OX40 agonist ivuxolimab. This clonotype originated in an adult with an advanced solid tumor such as melanoma, head and neck, liver or kidney cancer. CDR3 loop: CASSPGGWFEQYF. CDR3 nucleotide sequence: TGTGCCAGCAGCCCGGGGGGCTGGTTCGAGCAGTACTTC. The full variable domain, completed using reference TRBV2 and TRBJ2-7, is EPEVTQTPSHQVTQMGQEVILRCVPISNHLYFYWYRQILGQKVEFLVSFYNNEISEKSEIFDDQFSVERPDGSNFTLKIRSTKLEDSAMYFCASSPGGWFEQYFGPGTRLTVT.